This T cell receptor beta chain was sequenced in a study of spatial heterogeneity in lung cancer (dated by TCRdb to the late 2010s). For the study in its entirety: More beta-chain than alpha-chain transcripts were consistently detected, likely reflecting higher beta-chain transcript abundance. In the raw uncorrected reads, each unique combination of TCR and UMI appeared more than ten times on average. In non-small cell lung cancer, the study quantitatively compared TCR alpha and beta repertoires across several tumor regions, matched nontumor lung, and blood. At surgery, both alpha and beta chains were TCR-sequenced in about 200 tumor regions, 64 matched nontumor lung samples and a few dozen PBMC samples. A strong correlation was found between TCR transcript counts in tumor regions and a T cell transcriptional module score from matched bulk RNA-seq. TCR repertoire features were related to nonsynonymous mutation counts determined by whole-exome sequencing of tumor tissue. Broad study findings and their caveats: A correlation was observed between the number of expanded intratumoral alpha and beta TCRs and the tumor nonsynonymous mutation count. Additional single-cell paired TCR alpha and beta sequencing was considered necessary to confirm, at a functional level, the hypothesis that regional TCRs recognize regional mutations. The count of ubiquitous expanded TCRs correlated with the count of ubiquitous nonsynonymous mutations, and the count of regional expanded TCRs correlated with the count of regional nonsynonymous mutations. Estimated TCR-seq coverage of tumor T cells was only 5.5% to 7% for alpha chains and around 13% for beta chains.

CDR1 and CDR2 were assigned from the germline V gene (reference sequence) as SSHAT and FNYEAQ. From cysteine to phenylalanine, the CDR3 is 16 amino acids long. Only CDR3 DNA remains: 48 bases, in frame from the first base. Interpreted using the paper, the time point label stands for: sample taken at primary tumor resection. Donors were around 69 patients with early-stage, untreated non-small cell lung cancer from the lung TRACERx cohort. For TCR sequencing, whole RNA was extracted from tumor and nontumor lung tissue, or from cryopreserved PBMC samples, and no cell sorting was done. Only patients with enough RNA available from two or more tumor regions were chosen for TCR sequencing. Tumor and adjacent nontumor lung specimens were reviewed by a lung pathologist before selection. This clonotype was seen ten or more times. Its antigen remains unidentified. The junction differs from germline at one of its ends, possibly a read error.

The library was produced with 5' RACE. Sequenced using a NextSeq 500. The TCR library protocol attached a unique molecular identifier to each TCR cDNA molecule to allow correction of PCR and sequencing errors. The authors' pipeline ran thus. Decombinator tools were used for TCR identification, UMI-based error correction and CDR3 extraction. TCRs above a frequency of 2 per 1,000, corresponding to the top 1% of the tumor frequency distribution, were defined as expanded. Expanded tumor TCRs were classed as regional if statistically deemed absent (corrected P<0.05) from at least one tumor region, otherwise ubiquitous. Renyi diversity was calculated using the R vegan package after each repertoire was subsampled 100 times to 5,000 TCRs. To build CDR3 similarity networks, amino acid triplet string-kernel similarity was used, and CDR3s were connected when their pairwise similarity was above 0.82. In TCRdb, the public reads were trimmed at Q25 with fastp and aligned with MiXCR, with productive beta chains retained. A single entry per CDR3 protein holds the most common genes and DNA from its merged rows. TCRdb's processing, not the authors' own work, is the source of the V and J calls. The sample table lists approximately 94,000 distinct CDR3 sequences, under 4.5% of them with a count of one. 21% of the sample belongs to the ten largest clones.

The TCR sequence derives from a male donor with early-stage non-small cell lung cancer. The sequence is built from TRBV7-7 and TRBJ2-7; TRBD2 matches 8 bases in the middle. The starting material was lung tumor tissue, obtained at surgery. The nucleotide sequence is given as TGTGCTAGCAGCCCAAGCGGGGGTTTGGAGCCAAGAAAGCAGTACTTC. It translates as CASSPSGGLEPRKQYF.